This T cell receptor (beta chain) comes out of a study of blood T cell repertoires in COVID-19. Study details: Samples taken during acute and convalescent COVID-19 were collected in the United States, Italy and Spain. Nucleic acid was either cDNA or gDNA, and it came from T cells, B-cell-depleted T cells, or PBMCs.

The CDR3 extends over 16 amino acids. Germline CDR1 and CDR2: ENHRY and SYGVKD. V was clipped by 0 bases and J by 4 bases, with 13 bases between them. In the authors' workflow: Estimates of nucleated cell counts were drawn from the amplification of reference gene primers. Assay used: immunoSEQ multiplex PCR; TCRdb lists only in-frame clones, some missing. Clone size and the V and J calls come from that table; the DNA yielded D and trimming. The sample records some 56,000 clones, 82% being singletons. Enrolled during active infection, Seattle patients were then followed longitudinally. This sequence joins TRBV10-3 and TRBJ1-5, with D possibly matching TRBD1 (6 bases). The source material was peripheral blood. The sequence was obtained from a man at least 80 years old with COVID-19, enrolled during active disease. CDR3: CAISESKGGGNQPQHF. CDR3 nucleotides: TGTGCCATCAGTGAGTCGAAGGGGGGAGGGAATCAGCCCCAGCATTTT.